These 31 T cell receptor beta chains were all obtained from the same sample, sequenced in a study of blood T cell repertoires in COVID-19. Here immunoSEQ multiplex PCR was the method, and the copy in TCRdb shows in-frame clones only, minus some. In the table there are some 16,000 clones, about nine tenths of which are singletons. The sample comprised peripheral blood. These TCRs come from a human donor in a cohort sampled during active COVID-19.

V gene TRBV19 combines with J gene TRBJ1-2, with D perhaps matching TRBD1 (6 bases). The CDR3 contains 12 residues. Germline assignment: CDR1 LNHDA and CDR2 SQIVND (reference sequence). The ends were cut back, 6 bases at V and 4 bases at J, with 9 bases in the middle. CDR3 nucleotides: TGTGCCAGTAGAGGACAGCGCTATGGCTACACCTTC. It codes for CASRGQRYGYTF.

The CDR3 DNA reads TGTGCCAGCAGCGCAACAGGGGGCACTGAAGCTTTCTTT. Its protein product is CASSATGGTEAFF. The chain couples TRBV3-1 (or the pseudogene TRBV3-2) to TRBJ1-1; 8 bases align to TRBD1. The V gene end was trimmed by 5 bases and the J gene end by 4 bases; junction bases not matched to a gene: 3. The CDR3 sequence is 13 residues long. Looked up from germline, CDR1 is LGHDT and CDR2 is YNNKEL (reference sequence).

V and J are TRBV24-1 and TRBJ1-2; D call uncertain. The CDR3 consists of 14 residues. Trimming took 3 bases from V and 4 from J, leaving 11 bases between them. Per the germline V gene, CDR1 is KGHDR and CDR2 is SFDVKD. The DNA of the CDR3 is TGTGCCACCAGTGATCCAGGCGAAGGCTATGGCTACACCTTC. Translated: CATSDPGEGYGYTF.

The chain couples TRBV3-1 (or the pseudogene TRBV3-2) to TRBJ2-2; 10 bases agree with TRBD2. The CDR3 is 17 amino acids. The V gene's germline CDR1 is LGHDT and CDR2 YNNKEL (reference sequence). V was pared by 2 bases and J by 7 bases, with 10 bases of the junction left unmatched. Written as DNA, the CDR3 is TGTGCCAGCAGCCAATGGAATCTAGCGGGAGACGGCGGGGAGCTGTTTTTT. Its protein is CASSQWNLAGDGGELFF.

The V and J genes are TRBV4-1 and TRBJ2-7; perhaps TRBD1 as D (6 bases). The germline CDR1 and CDR2 sequences are MGHRA and YSYEKL. The V gene lost 4 bases and the J gene lost 3 bases, with 10 bases spanning the gap. The CDR3 contains 13 residues. Written as DNA, the CDR3 is TGCGCCAGCAGCCCCCGGACAGACTACGAGCAGTACTTC. This translates into CASSPRTDYEQYF.

The CDR3 DNA reads TGTGCCAGCAGCTCTTCACTAGTGCGAGGTAGCTCTAGCACAGATACGCAGTATTTT. Encoded protein: CASSSSLVRGSSSTDTQYF. The chain employs TRBV13 and TRBJ2-3; a weak D match, TRBD2 (5 bases). V was cut by 4 bases and J by 0 bases, with 23 bases left in between. The CDR3 loop spans 19 amino acids. Germline CDR1 and CDR2: PRHDT and FYEKMQ (reference sequence).

The chain combines TRBV10-3 with TRBJ1-2, with 7 bases matching TRBD1. CDR1 ENHRY and CDR2 SYGVKD come from the germline V gene. The CDR3 has 14 residues. V lost 4 bases to trimming and J lost 5 bases; unmatched junction nucleotides: 7. CDR3 protein: CAISVGPRGYGYTF. CDR3 nucleotides: TGTGCCATCAGTGTGGGACCCAGGGGGTATGGCTACACCTTC.

This chain connects TRBV5-1 to TRBJ2-1; tentative D call: TRBD2 (6 bases). The CDR3 extends over 17 amino acids. V lost 0 bases and J lost 0, with 13 bases in between. Germline CDR1 SGHRS, CDR2 YFSETQ. The CDR3: CASSLDSGGNSYNEQFF. CDR3 DNA: TGCGCCAGCAGCTTGGATAGTGGCGGGAACTCCTACAATGAGCAGTTCTTC.

This chain uses TRBV7-3 with TRBJ2-1; TRBD2 agrees at 11 bases. Germline assignment: CDR1 SGHTA and CDR2 FQGTGA. Unmatched junction bases numbered 7, after V lost 4 bases and J lost 5 bases. CDR3 length: 16 residues. CDR3 region: CASSYAGTSGNNEQFF. The DNA for the CDR3 is TGTGCCAGCAGCTACGCCGGGACTAGCGGCAACAATGAGCAGTTCTTC.

This clone appeared a single time. The V call is TRBV7-2, the J call TRBJ1-2, with TRBD1 matching over 7 bases. The CDR3 has 17 amino acids. V shed 2 bases, J shed 2 bases, and the junction held 11 bases outside the gene matches. Per germline, CDR1 SGHTA and CDR2 FQGNSA. DNA for the CDR3: TGTGCCAGCAGCTTACCGAAGACAGGGATAGGGAACTATGGCTACACCTTC. Amino acids: CASSLPKTGIGNYGYTF.

This chain links TRBV19 with TRBJ2-7; 7 bases are shared with TRBD2. The V segment lost 5 bases and the J segment 0 bases; nucleotides outside the gene matches: 10. The V gene's germline CDR1 is LNHDA and CDR2 SQIVND (reference sequence). CDR3 size: 16 residues. The CDR3: CASSAATSTSSYEQYF. The CDR3 nucleotides read TGTGCCAGTAGTGCCGCGACTAGCACAAGCTCCTACGAGCAGTACTTC.

CDR3 bases: TGTGCCAGCAGCGGGCAGGGTAGCACAGATACGCAGTATTTT. It specifies CASSGQGSTDTQYF. The chain couples TRBV7-9 to TRBJ2-3, with D possibly TRBD1 on 5 matching bases. Germline CDR1 is SEHNR and CDR2 is FQNEAQ (reference sequence). Trimming left V 5 bases short and J 0 bases short, with 9 bases between. There are 14 residues in the CDR3.

The chain couples TRBV5-5 to TRBJ1-3; 7 bases are shared with TRBD1. The CDR3 is 15 residues long. Losses at the gene ends were 6 bases for V and 4 bases for J; bases not matched to a gene: 10. From germline, CDR1 is SGHKS and CDR2 YYEKEE (reference sequence). In DNA, the CDR3 is TGTGCCAGCATCAGCCCCACGACAGGGGGAAACACCATATATTTT. This sequence encodes CASISPTTGGNTIYF.

The CDR3 nucleotides read TGTGCCAGCAGCGTAGGGATTCCAGGGGCAAGCTATGGCTACACCTTC. Protein product: CASSVGIPGASYGYTF. The chain is built from TRBV9 and TRBJ1-2; a possible D gene is TRBD1 (6 bases). The CDR3 extends over 16 amino acids. The germline V gene has CDR1 SGDLS and CDR2 YYNGEE. V was shortened by 0 bases and J by 4 bases, with 16 bases between the two germline ends.

This rearrangement joins TRBV28 to TRBJ2-5, with a tentative D call TRBD2 (6 bases). Trimming shortened V by 2 bases and J by 4 bases, and 8 bases separated the two germline ends. CDR3 length: 13 residues. The germline V gene has CDR1 MDHEN and CDR2 SYDVKM. The CDR3 nucleotides are TGTGCCAGCAGTTTAATGGGAGGAGAGACCCAGTACTTC. Amino acid sequence: CASSLMGGETQYF. Full variable domain (outside the CDR3, taken from reference TRBV28 and TRBJ2-5): DVKVTQSSRYLVKRTGEKVFLECVQDMDHENMFWYRQDPGLGLRLIYFSYDVKMKEKGDIPEGYSVSREKKERFSLILESASTNQTSMYLCASSLMGGETQYFGPGTRLLVL.

This rearrangement joins TRBV24-1 to TRBJ2-3, with 12 bases fitting TRBD1. Germline CDR1 KGHDR, CDR2 SFDVKD. V dropped 5 bases and J dropped 4; count of bases not matched to a gene: 3. This CDR3 region has 15 residues. The CDR3 here is CATSGGTGGADTQYF. The CDR3 DNA sequence: TGTGCCACCAGTGGTGGGACAGGGGGCGCAGATACGCAGTATTTT.

A single count supports this clone. V and J are TRBV5-1 and TRBJ1-4; D is possibly TRBD1 (5 bases). Germline assignment: CDR1 SGHRS and CDR2 YFSETQ. CDR3 length: 15 amino acids. Trimming took off 1 base at V and 5 bases at J, with 12 bases between the two ends. The CDR3 DNA follows: TGCGCCAGCAGCTTGTATGGGGGGGACAATGAAAAACTGTTTTTT. Translating it yields CASSLYGGDNEKLFF.

As concerns this clone: Within the sample, other DNA sequences also encode this same CDR3. CDR3 nucleotide sequence: TGTGCCAGTAGTCTAGGGACAGGGGTCCTCTACGAGCAGTACTTC. Protein product: CASSLGTGVLYEQYF. This chain uses TRBV19 with TRBJ2-7; 10 bases align to TRBD1. With 5 bases clipped from V and 3 bases from J, the junction kept 7 bases outside the gene matches. The CDR3 runs to 15 residues. From germline, CDR1 is LNHDA and CDR2 SQIVND (reference sequence).

The CDR3 DNA reads as TGTGCCAGCAGTGGGGACAGCTATGGCTACACCTTC. This gives the protein CASSGDSYGYTF. This rearrangement joins TRBV27 to TRBJ1-2, with 7 bases fitting TRBD1. The J segment lost 4 bases and the V segment lost 5 bases, leaving 1 base of the junction unmatched. The CDR3 extends over 12 amino acids. The germline V gene has CDR1 MNHEY and CDR2 SMNVEV (reference sequence).

The chain has TRBV5-6 and TRBJ1-3, with D possibly being TRBD1 (5 bases). Germline CDR1 and CDR2: SGHDT and YYEEEE. V was pared by 2 bases and J by 4 bases, with 10 bases between. This CDR3 is built from 14 residues. CDR3 nucleotide sequence: TGTGCCAGCAGCTTCGGGGGGGACGGAAACACCATATATTTT. Its translation: CASSFGGDGNTIYF.

This clone was seen a single time. The chain uses TRBV28 and TRBJ1-4, with TRBD1 matching 9 bases. The junction had 6 bases not matched to a gene; V was cut back by 4 bases and J by 3 bases. The germline V gene encodes CDR1 MDHEN and CDR2 SYDVKM. CDR3 length equals 16 residues. The CDR3 DNA sequence: TGTGCCAGCAGTTCACGGGACAGGGATTCTAATGAAAAACTGTTTTTT. Translating gives CASSSRDRDSNEKLFF.

The chain couples TRBV7-7 to TRBJ2-1; 14 bases align to TRBD2. Germline lookup yields CDR1 SSHAT and CDR2 FNYEAQ (reference sequence). V lost 5 bases to trimming and J lost 8 bases; unmatched junction nucleotides: 5. The CDR3 loop spans 15 amino acids. CDR3 residues: CASSPGLAGGDEQFF. The CDR3 coding sequence is TGTGCCAGCAGCCCAGGACTAGCGGGAGGCGATGAGCAGTTCTTC.

This clone occurred a few times. The genes are TRBV27 and TRBJ1-6; TRBD1 matches 7 bases. The ends lost 5 bases at V and 6 bases at J; junction bases unmatched: 4. CDR1 is MNHEY, CDR2 SMNVEV, per germline (reference sequence). CDR3 length: 14 residues. CDR3 protein: CASSRTGANSPLHF. The DNA for the CDR3 is TGTGCCAGCAGTCGGACAGGAGCTAATTCACCCCTCCACTTT.

This clone was counted a single time. The chain combines TRBV7-8 with TRBJ1-5; 9 bases line up with TRBD1. This CDR3 is built from 16 residues. V was clipped by 0 bases and J by 4 bases; unmatched bases: 4. Germline V CDR1 and CDR2: SGHVS, FQNEAQ. DNA for the CDR3: TGTGCCAGCAGCTTAGCGGCCGGGACAGGGAATCAGCCCCAGCATTTT. Encoded protein: CASSLAAGTGNQPQHF.

The chain recombines TRBV28 with TRBJ1-6; no clear D gene. Germline CDR1 reads MDHEN; CDR2 reads SYDVKM. The CDR3 totals 12 residues. Trimming shortened V by 5 bases and J by 8 bases, and 7 bases separated the two germline ends. Here the CDR3 DNA reads TGTGCCAGCAGTCGAGTGGATTCACCCCTCCACTTT. The encoded protein is CASSRVDSPLHF.

The rearrangement links TRBV19 to TRBJ1-2; TRBD1 agrees at 8 bases. This CDR3 has 14 residues. Germline CDR1 and CDR2: LNHDA and SQIVND (reference sequence). Losses at the gene ends were 3 bases for V and 3 bases for J; bases not matched to a gene: 3. The CDR3 protein is CASSMDRADYGYTF. Written as DNA, the CDR3 is TGTGCCAGTAGTATGGACAGGGCGGACTATGGCTACACCTTC. The full variable domain, rest sourced from reference TRBV19 and TRBJ1-2, is DGGITQSPKYLFRKEGQNVTLSCEQNLNHDAMYWYRQDPGQGLRLIYYSQIVNDFQKGDIAEGYSVSREKKESFPLTVTSAQKNPTAFYLCASSMDRADYGYTFGSGTRLTVV.

This clone was seen once. This sequence joins TRBV24-1 and TRBJ2-1; 10 nucleotides agree with TRBD1. With 7 bases clipped from V and 1 base from J, the junction kept 0 bases outside the gene matches. The CDR3 consists of 14 residues. Germline V gene data show CDR1 as KGHDR and CDR2 as SFDVKD. The CDR3 DNA follows: TGTGCCACCAGGGGACAGGGGTCCTACAATGAGCAGTTCTTC. It translates to CATRGQGSYNEQFF.

J is TRBJ1-2 and V is TRBV5-1; D gene unclear. The V and J ends lost 4 bases and 8 bases respectively, with 18 bases between them. From germline, CDR1 is SGHRS and CDR2 YFSETQ. The CDR3 runs 14 residues. The CDR3 DNA sequence: TGCGCCAGCAGCAGCGGACCCCAAACAAGCGGCTACACCTTC. Amino acids: CASSSGPQTSGYTF.

This clone has only a few counts. This sequence joins TRBV6-5 and TRBJ2-1, with 7 bases lining up with TRBD2. The length of the CDR3 is 15 residues. Germline V gene lookup returns CDR1 MNHEY and CDR2 SVGAGI. Trimming took 2 bases from V and 7 from J; bases not matched to a gene: 8. CDR3 sequence reads: CASSYLAEPRNEQFF. CDR3 in DNA: TGTGCCAGCAGTTACCTAGCGGAGCCGAGGAATGAGCAGTTCTTC.

This clone was seen just once. The rearrangement joins TRBV18 to TRBJ2-1, with D possibly being TRBD1 (6 bases). Germline assignment: CDR1 KGHSH and CDR2 LQKENI. The CDR3 is made up of 13 amino acids. V was shortened by 3 bases and J by 8 bases, with 11 bases between the two germline ends. The CDR3 sequence is CASSPTGKDEQFF. The CDR3 DNA is TGTGCCAGCTCACCTACAGGGAAGGATGAGCAGTTCTTC. The full variable domain, rest sourced from reference TRBV18 and TRBJ2-1, is NAGVMQNPRHLVRRRGQEARLRCSPMKGHSHVYWYRQLPEEGLKFMVYLQKENIIDESGMPKERFSAEFPKEGPSILRIQQVVRGDSAAYFCASSPTGKDEQFFGPGTRLTVL.

V gene TRBV10-3 combines with J gene TRBJ2-7; 9 nucleotides align to TRBD1. Germline CDR1 reads ENHRY; CDR2 reads SYGVKD. Unmatched junction bases numbered 3, after V lost 7 bases and J lost 2 bases. This CDR3 is built from 13 residues. The CDR3 here is CAIKRDRAYEQYF. CDR3 bases: TGTGCCATCAAGCGGGACAGGGCCTACGAGCAGTACTTC.